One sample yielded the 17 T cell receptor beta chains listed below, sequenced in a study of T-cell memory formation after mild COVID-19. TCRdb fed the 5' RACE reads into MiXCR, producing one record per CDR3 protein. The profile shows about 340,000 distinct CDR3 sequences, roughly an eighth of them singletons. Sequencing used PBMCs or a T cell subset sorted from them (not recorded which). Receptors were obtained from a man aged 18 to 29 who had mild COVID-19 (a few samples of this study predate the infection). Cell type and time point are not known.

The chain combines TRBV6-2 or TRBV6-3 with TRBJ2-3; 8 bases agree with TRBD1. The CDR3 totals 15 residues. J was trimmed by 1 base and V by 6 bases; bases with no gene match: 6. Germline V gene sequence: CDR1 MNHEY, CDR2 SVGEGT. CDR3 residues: CASRDRDRGTDTQYF. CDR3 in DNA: TGTGCCAGCAGGGACAGGGACAGAGGCACAGATACGCAGTATTTT.

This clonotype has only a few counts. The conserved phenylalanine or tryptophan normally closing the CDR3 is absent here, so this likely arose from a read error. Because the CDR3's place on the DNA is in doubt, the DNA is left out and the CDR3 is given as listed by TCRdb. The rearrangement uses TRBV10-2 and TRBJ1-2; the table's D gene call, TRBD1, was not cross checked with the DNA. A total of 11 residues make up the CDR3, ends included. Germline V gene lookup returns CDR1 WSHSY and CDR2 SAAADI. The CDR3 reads CASNGQGGCEK.

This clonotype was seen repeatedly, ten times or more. The CDR3 reads CASSRETSGGREETQYF. CDR3 bases: TGTGCCAGCAGTCGGGAAACTAGCGGGGGTCGCGAAGAGACCCAGTACTTC. The V and J genes are TRBV7-9 and TRBJ2-5, with 11 bases aligning to TRBD2. Germline V CDR1 and CDR2: SEHNR, FQNEAQ (reference sequence). The CDR3 totals 17 residues. The J segment lost 3 bases and the V segment lost 6 bases, leaving 12 bases of the junction unmatched.

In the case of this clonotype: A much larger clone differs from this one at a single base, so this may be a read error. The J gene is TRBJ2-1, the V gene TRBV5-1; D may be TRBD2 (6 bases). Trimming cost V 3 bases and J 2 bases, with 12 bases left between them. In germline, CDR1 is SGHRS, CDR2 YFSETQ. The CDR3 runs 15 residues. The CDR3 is CASSWSGWAYNEQFF. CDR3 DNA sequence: TGCGCCAGCAGCTGGAGCGGGTGGGCCTACAATGAGCAGTTCTTC.

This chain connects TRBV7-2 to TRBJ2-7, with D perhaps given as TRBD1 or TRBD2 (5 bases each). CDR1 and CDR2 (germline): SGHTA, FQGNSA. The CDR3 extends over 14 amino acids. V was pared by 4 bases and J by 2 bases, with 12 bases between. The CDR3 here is CASSYRDGTYEQYF. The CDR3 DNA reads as TGTGCCAGCAGCTATCGGGACGGAACCTACGAGCAGTACTTC.

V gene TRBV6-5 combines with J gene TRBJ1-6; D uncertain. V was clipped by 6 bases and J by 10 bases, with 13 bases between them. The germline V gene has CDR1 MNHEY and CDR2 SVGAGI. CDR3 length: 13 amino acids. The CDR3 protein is CASSPRGSSPLHF. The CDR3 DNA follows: TGTGCCAGCAGCCCACGGGGTTCGTCACCCCTCCACTTT.

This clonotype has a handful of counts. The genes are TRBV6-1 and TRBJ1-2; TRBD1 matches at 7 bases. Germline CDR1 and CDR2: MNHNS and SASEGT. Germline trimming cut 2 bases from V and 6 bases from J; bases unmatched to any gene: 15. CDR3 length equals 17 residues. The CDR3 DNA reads TGTGCCAGCAGTGAAAGCGCCAGGACAGGTTCTCTTCATGGCTACACCTTC. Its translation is CASSESARTGSLHGYTF.

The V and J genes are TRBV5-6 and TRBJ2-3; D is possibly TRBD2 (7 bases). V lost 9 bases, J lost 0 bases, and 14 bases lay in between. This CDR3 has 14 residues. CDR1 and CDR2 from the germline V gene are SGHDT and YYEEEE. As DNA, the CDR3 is TGTGCCACCCGGGGAGGGGGGAGCACAGATACGCAGTATTTT. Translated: CATRGGGSTDTQYF. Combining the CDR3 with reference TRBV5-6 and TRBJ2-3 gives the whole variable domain DAGVTQSPTHLIKTRGQQVTLRCSPKSGHDTVSWYQQALGQGPQFIFQYYEEEERQRGNFPDRFSGHQFPNYSSELNVNALLLGDSALYLCATRGGGSTDTQYFGPGTRLTVL.

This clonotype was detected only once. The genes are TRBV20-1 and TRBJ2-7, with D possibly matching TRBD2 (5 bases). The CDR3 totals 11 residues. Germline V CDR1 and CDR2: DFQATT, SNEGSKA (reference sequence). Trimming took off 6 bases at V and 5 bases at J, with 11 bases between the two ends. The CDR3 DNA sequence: TGCAGTGCAAAGAGGAGGCACGAGCAGTACTTC. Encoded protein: CSAKRRHEQYF.

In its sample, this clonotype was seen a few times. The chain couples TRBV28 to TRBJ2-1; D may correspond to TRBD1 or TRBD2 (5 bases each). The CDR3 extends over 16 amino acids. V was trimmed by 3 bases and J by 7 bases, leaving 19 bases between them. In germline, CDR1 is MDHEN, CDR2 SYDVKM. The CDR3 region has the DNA TGTGCCAGCAGTTTTCGTTTCGGGGCCGCGCTAAATGAGCAGTTCTTC. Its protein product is CASSFRFGAALNEQFF.

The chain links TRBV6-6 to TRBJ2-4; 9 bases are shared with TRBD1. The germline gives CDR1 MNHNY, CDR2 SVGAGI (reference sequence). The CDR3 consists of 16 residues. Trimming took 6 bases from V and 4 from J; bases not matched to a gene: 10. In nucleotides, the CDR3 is TGTGCCAGCAGCCTGGGACAGGGAGGGATTAAAAACATTCAGTACTTC. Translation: CASSLGQGGIKNIQYF.

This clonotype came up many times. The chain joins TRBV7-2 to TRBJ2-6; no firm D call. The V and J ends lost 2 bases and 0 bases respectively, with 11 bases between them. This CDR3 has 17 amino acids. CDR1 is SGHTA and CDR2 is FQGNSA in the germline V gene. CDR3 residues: CASSLMGSLSGANVLTF. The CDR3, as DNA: TGTGCCAGCAGCTTAATGGGCAGCCTCTCTGGGGCCAACGTCCTGACTTTC.

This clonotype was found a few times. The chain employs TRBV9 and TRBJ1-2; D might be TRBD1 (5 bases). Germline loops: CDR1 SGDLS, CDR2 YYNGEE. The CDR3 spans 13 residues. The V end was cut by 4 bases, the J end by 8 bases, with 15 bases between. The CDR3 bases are TGTGCCAGCAGCCCGGGGGGGAGGAGAGGCTACACCTTC. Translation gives CASSPGGRRGYTF. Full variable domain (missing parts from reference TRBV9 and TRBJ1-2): DSGVTQTPKHLITATGQRVTLRCSPRSGDLSVYWYQQSLDQGLQFLIQYYNGEERAKGNILERFSAQQFPDLHSELNLSSLELGDSALYFCASSPGGRRGYTFGSGTRLTVV.

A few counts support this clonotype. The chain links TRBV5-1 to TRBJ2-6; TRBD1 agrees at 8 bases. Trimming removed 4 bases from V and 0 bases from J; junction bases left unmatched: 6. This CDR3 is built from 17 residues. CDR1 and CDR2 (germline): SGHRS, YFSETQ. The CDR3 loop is CASSRTGSFSGANVLTF. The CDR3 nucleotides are TGCGCCAGCAGCCGGACAGGGAGTTTCTCTGGGGCCAACGTCCTGACTTTC.

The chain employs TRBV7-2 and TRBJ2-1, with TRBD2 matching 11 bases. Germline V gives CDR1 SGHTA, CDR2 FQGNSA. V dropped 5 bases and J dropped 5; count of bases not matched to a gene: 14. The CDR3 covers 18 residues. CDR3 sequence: CASSRLTRIAGGNNEQFF. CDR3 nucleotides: TGTGCCAGCAGCCGTCTTACGAGGATAGCGGGGGGGAACAATGAGCAGTTCTTC.

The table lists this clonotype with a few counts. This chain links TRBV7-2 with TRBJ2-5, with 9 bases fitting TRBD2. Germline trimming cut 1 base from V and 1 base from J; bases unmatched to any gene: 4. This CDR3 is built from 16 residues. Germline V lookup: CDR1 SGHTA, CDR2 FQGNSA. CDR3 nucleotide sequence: TGTGCCAGCAGCTTAGTGGCGGGGGGGACCCAAGAGACCCAGTACTTC. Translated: CASSLVAGGTQETQYF.

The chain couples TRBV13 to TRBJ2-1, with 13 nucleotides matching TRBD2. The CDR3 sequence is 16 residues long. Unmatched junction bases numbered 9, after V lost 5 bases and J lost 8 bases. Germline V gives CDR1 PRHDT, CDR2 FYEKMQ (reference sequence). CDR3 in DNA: TGTGCCAGCAGCCTGCGACTAGCGGGGGGAATTGATGAGCAGTTCTTC. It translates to CASSLRLAGGIDEQFF.